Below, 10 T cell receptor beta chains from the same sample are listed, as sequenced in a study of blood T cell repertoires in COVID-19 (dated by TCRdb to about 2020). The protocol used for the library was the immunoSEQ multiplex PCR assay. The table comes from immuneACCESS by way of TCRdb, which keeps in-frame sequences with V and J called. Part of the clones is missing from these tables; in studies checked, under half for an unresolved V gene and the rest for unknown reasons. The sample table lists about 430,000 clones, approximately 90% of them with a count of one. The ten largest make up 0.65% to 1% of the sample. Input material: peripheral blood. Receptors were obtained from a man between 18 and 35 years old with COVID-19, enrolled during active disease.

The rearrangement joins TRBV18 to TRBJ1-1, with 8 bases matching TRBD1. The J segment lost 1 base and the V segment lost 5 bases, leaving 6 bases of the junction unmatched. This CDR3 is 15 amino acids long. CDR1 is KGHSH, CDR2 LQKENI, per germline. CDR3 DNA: TGTGCCAGCTCAGGCCAGGGGGCAGAGAACACTGAAGCTTTCTTT. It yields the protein CASSGQGAENTEAFF.

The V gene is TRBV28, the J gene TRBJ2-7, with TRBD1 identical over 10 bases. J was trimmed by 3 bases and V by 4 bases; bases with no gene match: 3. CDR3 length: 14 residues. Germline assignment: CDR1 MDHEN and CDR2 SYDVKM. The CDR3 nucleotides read TGTGCCAGCAGTTCGGGACAGGGGAGCTACGAGCAGTACTTC. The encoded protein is CASSSGQGSYEQYF.

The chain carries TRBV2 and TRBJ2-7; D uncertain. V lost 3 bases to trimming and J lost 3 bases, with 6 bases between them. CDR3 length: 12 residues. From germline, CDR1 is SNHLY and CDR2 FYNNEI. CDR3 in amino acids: CASSDTFYEQYF. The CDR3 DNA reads TGTGCCAGCAGTGATACTTTCTACGAGCAGTACTTC.

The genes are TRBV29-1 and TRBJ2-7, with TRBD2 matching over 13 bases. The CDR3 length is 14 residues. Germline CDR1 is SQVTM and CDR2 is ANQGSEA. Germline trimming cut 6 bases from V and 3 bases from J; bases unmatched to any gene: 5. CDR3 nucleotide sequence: TGCAGCGTGCGGACTAGCGGGAGAGGCTACGAGCAGTACTTC. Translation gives CSVRTSGRGYEQYF.

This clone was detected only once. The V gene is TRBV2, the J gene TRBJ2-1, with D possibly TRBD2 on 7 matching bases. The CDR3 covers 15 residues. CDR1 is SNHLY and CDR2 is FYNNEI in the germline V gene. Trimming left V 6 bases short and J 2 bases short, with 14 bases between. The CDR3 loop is CASRKGGDPYNEQFF. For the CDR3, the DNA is TGTGCCAGCAGAAAAGGGGGGGACCCCTACAATGAGCAGTTCTTC.

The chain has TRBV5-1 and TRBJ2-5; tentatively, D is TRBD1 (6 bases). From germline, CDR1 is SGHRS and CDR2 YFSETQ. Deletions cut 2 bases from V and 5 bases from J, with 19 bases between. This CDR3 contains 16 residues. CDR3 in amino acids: CASSLPGAADMETQYF. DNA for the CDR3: TGCGCCAGCAGCTTACCAGGGGCCGCTGATATGGAGACCCAGTACTTC.

In nucleotides, the CDR3 is TGTGCCAGCAGTCAAGCCGGCGGGGAGACCCAGTACTTC. Protein sequence: CASSQAGGETQYF. This chain uses TRBV12-3 or TRBV12-4 with TRBJ2-5, with a possible D match to TRBD2 (5 bases). V was pared by 5 bases and J by 5 bases, with 12 bases between. The length of the CDR3 is 13 residues.

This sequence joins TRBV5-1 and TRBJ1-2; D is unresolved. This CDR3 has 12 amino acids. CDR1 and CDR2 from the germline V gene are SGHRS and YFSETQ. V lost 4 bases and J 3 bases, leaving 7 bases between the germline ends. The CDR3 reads CASSPRDYGYTF. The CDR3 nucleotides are TGCGCCAGCAGCCCCCGAGACTATGGCTACACCTTC.

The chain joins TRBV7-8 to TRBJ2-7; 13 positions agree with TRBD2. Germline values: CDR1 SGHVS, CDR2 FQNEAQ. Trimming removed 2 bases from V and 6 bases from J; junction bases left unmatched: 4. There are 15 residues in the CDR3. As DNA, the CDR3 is TGTGCCAGCAGCTTAAGACTAGCGGGAGGAAGCGAGCAGTACTTC. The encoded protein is CASSLRLAGGSEQYF.

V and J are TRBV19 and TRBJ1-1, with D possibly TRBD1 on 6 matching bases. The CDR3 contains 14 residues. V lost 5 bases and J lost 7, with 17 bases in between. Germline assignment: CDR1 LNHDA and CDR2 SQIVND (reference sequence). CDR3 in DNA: TGTGCCAGTAGTCCCGGGGGGCCTCTGTTTGAAGCTTTCTTT. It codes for CASSPGGPLFEAFF.